This T cell receptor beta chain was found in a study of blood T cell repertoires in COVID-19. Assay: immunoSEQ multiplex PCR; the TCRdb copy retains only in-frame clones and omits some. The data hold 160,000 or so clones, with approximately 81% observed a single time. The sample consisted of PBMCs or T cells enriched from blood (not recorded which). The TCR sequence derives from a woman aged 40 to 49 with acute COVID-19.

The CDR3 protein is CASSSSVFNTGELFF. Written as DNA, the CDR3 is TGTGCCAGTAGTAGCTCGGTCTTTAACACCGGGGAGCTGTTTTTT. The chain recombines TRBV19 with TRBJ2-2; D is undetermined. CDR3 length equals 15 residues. The V end was cut by 4 bases, the J end by 2 bases, with 11 bases between. Per germline, CDR1 LNHDA and CDR2 SQIVND (reference sequence).